Each of the 32 T cell receptor beta chains below was sequenced from the same sample in a study of shared T cell receptors in the human thymus. Measured with immunoSEQ multiplex PCR; TCRdb has only the in-frame clones, and not every one. The sample has some 400,000 clones, 95% seen once. The sample consisted of thymocytes. These receptors came from a human donor.

This rearrangement joins TRBV5-1 to TRBJ2-1, with D perhaps TRBD1 (5 bases). Germline V gene data show CDR1 as SGHRS and CDR2 as YFSETQ. V lost 2 bases and J lost 8, with 8 bases in between. There are 12 residues in the CDR3. The CDR3 DNA follows: TGCGCCAGCAGCTTTCAGGGTCATGAGCAGTTCTTC. Its protein is CASSFQGHEQFF.

V gene TRBV6-4 combines with J gene TRBJ2-7, with 13 bases lining up with TRBD2. CDR1 and CDR2 from the germline V gene are MRHNA and SNTAGT. V lost 6 bases to trimming and J lost 4 bases; unmatched junction nucleotides: 3. The CDR3 runs to 14 residues. CDR3 sequence: CASSRTSGSYEQYF. The DNA of the CDR3 is TGTGCCAGCAGCCGGACTAGCGGGAGTTACGAGCAGTACTTC.

In this sample, this clone turned up a few times. This chain links TRBV19 with TRBJ1-2; D remains ambiguous. Trimming cost V 7 bases and J 2 bases, with 14 bases left between them. The germline V gene encodes CDR1 LNHDA and CDR2 SQIVND (reference sequence). The CDR3 spans 14 residues. CDR3 sequence reads: CASKHQNENYGYTF. CDR3 sequence (DNA): TGTGCCAGTAAGCATCAAAACGAAAACTATGGCTACACCTTC.

The chain employs TRBV7-6 and TRBJ2-3; maybe TRBD1 (6 bases). The CDR3 has 22 residues. CDR1 and CDR2 from the germline V gene are SGHVS and FNYEAQ. Trimming left V 2 bases short and J 0 bases short, with 30 bases between. The CDR3 spells CASSLHPRRSGTHESSTDTQYF. As DNA, the CDR3 is TGTGCCAGCAGCTTACATCCGAGGAGGTCCGGGACACACGAGAGTAGCACAGATACGCAGTATTTT.

A single count supports this clone. V is TRBV6-1 and J is TRBJ2-5; D call uncertain. Germline lookup yields CDR1 MNHNS and CDR2 SASEGT. V was clipped by 2 bases and J by 5 bases, with 6 bases between them. The CDR3 covers 12 residues. The CDR3 sequence is CASSELMETQYF. The DNA of the CDR3 is TGTGCCAGCAGTGAACTGATGGAGACCCAGTACTTC.

The chain links TRBV7-9 to TRBJ2-7; TRBD2 matches 7 bases. Losses at the gene ends were 6 bases for V and 9 bases for J; bases not matched to a gene: 20. The CDR3 consists of 16 residues. CDR1 SEHNR and CDR2 FQNEAQ come from the germline V gene (reference sequence). In DNA, the CDR3 is TGTGCCAGCAGTTTCGCGGGGGAGGGGCGGCTAAGTACGCAGTACTTC. Its translation is CASSFAGEGRLSTQYF. The complete variable domain, with remaining parts taken from reference TRBV7-9 and TRBJ2-7, reads DTGVSQNPRHKITKRGQNVTFRCDPISEHNRLYWYRQTLGQGPEFLTYFQNEAQLEKSRLLSDRFSAERPKGSFSTLEIQRTEQGDSAMYLCASSFAGEGRLSTQYFGPGTRLTVT.

The rearrangement links TRBV19 to TRBJ1-2; possibly TRBD1 for D (5 bases). CDR1 LNHDA and CDR2 SQIVND come from the germline V gene (reference sequence). The V end was cut by 4 bases, the J end by 4 bases, with 13 bases between. This CDR3 spans 14 amino acids. Here the CDR3 DNA reads TGTGCCAGTAGTAGCCGGGACTCTCGCTATGGCTACACCTTC. Translating gives CASSSRDSRYGYTF.

This clone has just one count. The chain links TRBV15 to TRBJ1-3; D not certain. The CDR3 is 16 residues long. Trimming stripped 1 base from V and 0 bases from J, with 10 bases between. Germline V gene data show CDR1 as LNHNV and CDR2 as YYDKDF (reference sequence). CDR3 DNA sequence: TGTGCCACCAGCAGAGTAGGCAGCTCCTCTGGAAACACCATATATTTT. This gives the protein CATSRVGSSSGNTIYF.

CDR3 DNA: TGCGCCAGCAGTCAATGCACCTGGGTAGCGGGACCGATAGCCTACGAGCAGTACTTC. Translated, it gives CASSQCTWVAGPIAYEQYF. The genes are TRBV23-1 and TRBJ2-7; the match to TRBD2 covers 8 bases. TRBV23-1 is known as an ORF, though its function is uncertain. The CDR3 runs 19 residues. V dropped 1 base and J dropped 2; count of bases not matched to a gene: 16.

The J gene is TRBJ1-1, the V gene TRBV5-8; tentative D call: TRBD1 (6 bases). Trimming removed 4 bases at V and 4 bases at J, with 17 bases between. The CDR3 totals 15 residues. CDR1 is SGHTS and CDR2 is YDEGEE in the germline V gene. The CDR3, as DNA: TGTGCCAGCAGCGTCGGGACACCTAGGCCCACTGAAGCTTTCTTT. This gives the protein CASSVGTPRPTEAFF.

The chain has TRBV29-1 and TRBJ2-7, with TRBD1 identical over 7 bases. The length of the CDR3 is 15 residues. Germline assignment: CDR1 SQVTM and CDR2 ANQGSEA. V was clipped by 2 bases and J by 6 bases; unmatched bases: 13. This CDR3 reads CSVERRGKGGGEQYF. In DNA, the CDR3 is TGCAGCGTTGAAAGAAGAGGTAAAGGGGGCGGCGAGCAGTACTTC.

The chain couples TRBV6-1 to TRBJ2-1; D possibly corresponds to TRBD2 (5 bases). Trimming shortened V by 4 bases and J by 1 base, and 14 bases separated the two germline ends. Germline-derived CDR1 and CDR2 are MNHNS and SASEGT. The CDR3 contains 16 residues. The CDR3 nucleotides read TGTGCCAGCAGTGGGCCTATAGCGAGATCCTACAATGAGCAGTTCTTC. Protein: CASSGPIARSYNEQFF.

This clone was counted a single time. The CDR3 spells CASSFGEYPETQYF. CDR3 nucleotide sequence: TGCGCCAGCAGCTTTGGCGAGTACCCAGAGACCCAGTACTTC. The chain carries TRBV5-1 and TRBJ2-5; D is uncertain. The V and J ends lost 2 bases and 4 bases respectively, with 12 bases between them. This CDR3 has 14 amino acids. In germline, CDR1 is SGHRS, CDR2 YFSETQ.

The chain uses TRBV12-2 and TRBJ2-7. TRBV12-2 has pseudogene status. The CDR3 is made up of 14 amino acids. The CDR3 loop is CASRPRGAPGEQYF. Here the CDR3 DNA reads TGTGCAAGTCGCCCAAGGGGGGCGCCGGGAGAGCAGTACTTC.

The chain is built from TRBV29-1 and TRBJ2-1; D may be TRBD2 (5 bases). The CDR3 is 13 amino acids. Trimming removed 0 bases from V and 7 bases from J, with 10 bases in between. Germline-derived CDR1 and CDR2 are SQVTM and ANQGSEA. The CDR3 loop is CSVEDPEENEQFF. CDR3 nucleotide sequence: TGCAGCGTTGAAGATCCGGAGGAGAATGAGCAGTTCTTC.

The chain joins TRBV7-9 to TRBJ1-1; no clear D. Germline V gene sequence: CDR1 SEHNR, CDR2 FQNEAQ (reference sequence). V lost 0 bases, J lost 4 bases, and 15 bases lay in between. The CDR3 has 16 amino acids. The CDR3, as DNA: TGTGCCAGCAGCTTAGCGGAGGGAGGCGAGGTCACTGAAGCTTTCTTT. The encoded protein is CASSLAEGGEVTEAFF.

The V and J genes are TRBV20-1 and TRBJ1-1; D unclear. Between the trimmed V and J ends, which lost 3 bases and 8 bases, there was a span of 10 bases. Germline CDR1 DFQATT, CDR2 SNEGSKA (reference sequence). The CDR3 contains 11 residues. CDR3 amino acids: CSASREVEAFF. In DNA form, the CDR3 reads TGCAGTGCTAGTAGGGAGGTGGAAGCTTTCTTT.

This clone has a single count. V gene TRBV7-9 combines with J gene TRBJ1-6, with D unclear. Germline assignment: CDR1 SEHNR and CDR2 FQNEAQ (reference sequence). Trimming cost V 4 bases and J 4 bases, with 20 bases left between them. The CDR3 loop spans 18 amino acids. CDR3 DNA: TGTGCCAGCAGCTCATACGATTATACGGCACTATATAATTCACCCCTCCACTTT. It specifies CASSSYDYTALYNSPLHF.

V usage is TRBV18 and J usage is TRBJ2-3; D is perhaps TRBD2 (5 bases). The germline V and J ends were trimmed by 3 bases and 1 base, with 14 bases remaining between them. The CDR3 covers 16 residues. Germline values: CDR1 KGHSH, CDR2 LQKENI. The CDR3 here is CASSPRRGGGTDTQYF. The CDR3 coding sequence is TGTGCCAGCTCACCCCGCAGAGGAGGAGGCACAGATACGCAGTATTTT.

V gene TRBV11-3 combines with J gene TRBJ2-2; D ambiguous. V was pared by 5 bases and J by 6 bases, with 22 bases between. The V gene's germline CDR1 is SGHNT and CDR2 YENEEA. The CDR3 loop spans 17 amino acids. CDR3 in amino acids: CASSQRESVGMAGELFF. The CDR3 DNA sequence: TGTGCCAGCAGCCAGAGAGAGAGTGTTGGAATGGCCGGGGAGCTGTTTTTT.

The rearrangement joins TRBV14 to TRBJ1-2; the D gene is possibly TRBD1 (5 bases). Germline assignment: CDR1 SGHDN and CDR2 FVKESK. The V gene lost 4 bases and the J gene lost 4 bases, with 25 bases spanning the gap. CDR3 size: 18 residues. This chain's CDR3 is CASSPPWGVKNFSYGYTF. CDR3 DNA: TGTGCCAGCAGCCCCCCATGGGGGGTAAAGAACTTTAGCTATGGCTACACCTTC.

The chain recombines TRBV5-1 with TRBJ2-7; D might be TRBD1 (6 bases). The germline gives CDR1 SGHRS, CDR2 YFSETQ. The CDR3 runs 14 residues. The V gene lost 3 bases and the J gene lost 3 bases, with 13 bases spanning the gap. For the CDR3, the DNA is TGCGCCAGCAGCTCGACAGGACTTATCTACGAGCAGTACTTC. Amino acids: CASSSTGLIYEQYF.

DNA of the CDR3: TGCGCCAGCAGCCTGGATAGCGGGAGAGATACGCAGTATTTT. It specifies CASSLDSGRDTQYF. The J gene is TRBJ2-3, the V gene TRBV4-1; 9 bases agree with TRBD2. The CDR3 sequence is 14 residues long. CDR1 is MGHRA, CDR2 YSYEKL, per germline. The V gene end was trimmed by 4 bases and the J gene end by 5 bases; junction bases not matched to a gene: 4.

V gene TRBV5-1 combines with J gene TRBJ2-1; D is uncertain. The V end lost 2 bases, the J end lost 6 bases, and 12 bases lay between the germline ends. Germline CDR1 is SGHRS and CDR2 is YFSETQ. The CDR3 covers 14 residues. This CDR3 is CASSFADIPNEQFF. CDR3 DNA: TGCGCCAGCAGCTTCGCCGACATCCCCAATGAGCAGTTCTTC.

The rearrangement joins TRBV7-2 to TRBJ1-3, with D perhaps matching TRBD1 (6 bases). This CDR3 contains 17 residues. Trimming took off 2 bases at V and 3 bases at J, with 17 bases between the two ends. The germline gives CDR1 SGHTA, CDR2 FQGNSA. CDR3 DNA sequence: TGTGCCAGCAGCTTAAATTTTAGGGGGGAGGGTGGAAACACCATATATTTT. This translates into CASSLNFRGEGGNTIYF.

The chain is built from TRBV5-1 and TRBJ2-5; D is uncertain. The V end was cut by 7 bases, the J end by 0 bases, with 25 bases between. The germline V gene has CDR1 SGHRS and CDR2 YFSETQ. The CDR3 covers 18 residues. CDR3 amino acids: CASSFARPSAPYQETQYF. The CDR3 DNA sequence: TGCGCCAGCTCCTTCGCGCGGCCATCAGCTCCGTACCAAGAGACCCAGTACTTC.

This chain links TRBV18 with TRBJ2-5, with TRBD2 as a possible D gene (5 bases). V was pared by 0 bases and J by 4 bases, with 6 bases between. CDR1 and CDR2 from the germline V gene are KGHSH and LQKENI. The CDR3 spans 13 residues. The CDR3: CASSPPGVETQYF. DNA of the CDR3: TGTGCCAGCTCACCACCGGGAGTAGAGACCCAGTACTTC.

This clone has just one count. The chain recombines TRBV7-2 with TRBJ2-2; 11 bases are shared with TRBD2. The germline V gene encodes CDR1 SGHTA and CDR2 FQGNSA. V gave up 5 bases and J gave up 5 bases; unmatched junction bases: 1. The length of the CDR3 is 14 residues. CDR3 DNA: TGTGCCAGCAGCCGGACTAGCGGGACCGGGGAGCTGTTTTTT. Its protein product is CASSRTSGTGELFF.

The chain recombines TRBV5-1 with TRBJ1-1; unclear D gene. V was cut by 0 bases and J by 0 bases, with 3 bases left in between. The germline gives CDR1 SGHRS, CDR2 YFSETQ. There are 13 residues in the CDR3. Here the CDR3 DNA reads TGCGCCAGCAGCTTGGGGATGAACACTGAAGCTTTCTTT. Its translation is CASSLGMNTEAFF.

This clone was picked up one time. This chain connects TRBV15 to TRBJ2-5; 7 bases are shared with TRBD2. Germline V gene lookup returns CDR1 LNHNV and CDR2 YYDKDF (reference sequence). The CDR3 length is 13 residues. J lost 7 bases, V lost 5 bases, and 7 bases had no gene match. The CDR3, as DNA: TGTGCCACCAGCGTCATGGGGGGGAGGACCCAGTACTTC. Amino acid sequence: CATSVMGGRTQYF.

In this sample, this clone turned up once. The chain has TRBV27 and TRBJ2-7; 10 nucleotides match TRBD2. Germline V lookup: CDR1 MNHEY, CDR2 SMNVEV (reference sequence). The ends lost 5 bases at V and 6 bases at J; junction bases unmatched: 13. This CDR3 is built from 16 residues. This CDR3 reads CASSLVQAGGPSEQYF. The DNA of the CDR3 is TGTGCCAGCAGTCTCGTCCAAGCGGGAGGGCCGTCCGAGCAGTACTTC.

The V and J genes are TRBV4-3 and TRBJ2-1; TRBD2 agrees at 10 bases. The CDR3 runs 17 residues. Germline CDR1 reads LGHNA; CDR2 reads YSLEER. Trimming cost V 0 bases and J 4 bases; bases outside gene matches: 6. In DNA, the CDR3 is TGCGCCAGCAGCCAAGAGGCTAGCGGGAGTCGTTACAATGAGCAGTTCTTC. Translating it yields CASSQEASGSRYNEQFF.